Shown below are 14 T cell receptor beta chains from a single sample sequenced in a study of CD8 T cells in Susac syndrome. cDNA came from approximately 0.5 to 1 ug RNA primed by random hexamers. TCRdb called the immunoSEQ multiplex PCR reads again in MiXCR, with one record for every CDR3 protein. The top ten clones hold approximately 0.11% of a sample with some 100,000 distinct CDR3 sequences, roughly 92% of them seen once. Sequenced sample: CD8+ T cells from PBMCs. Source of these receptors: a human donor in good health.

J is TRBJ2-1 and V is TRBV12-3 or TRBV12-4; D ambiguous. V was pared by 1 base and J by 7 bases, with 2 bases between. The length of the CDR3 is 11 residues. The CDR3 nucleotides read TGTGCCAGCAGTTTAGGGAATGAGCAGTTCTTC. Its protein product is CASSLGNEQFF.

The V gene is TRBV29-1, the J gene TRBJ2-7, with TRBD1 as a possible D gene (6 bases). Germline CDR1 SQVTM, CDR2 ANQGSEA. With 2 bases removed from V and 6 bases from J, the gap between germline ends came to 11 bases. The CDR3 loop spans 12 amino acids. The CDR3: CSVEKQGREQYF. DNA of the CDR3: TGCAGCGTTGAAAAACAGGGACGCGAGCAGTACTTC.

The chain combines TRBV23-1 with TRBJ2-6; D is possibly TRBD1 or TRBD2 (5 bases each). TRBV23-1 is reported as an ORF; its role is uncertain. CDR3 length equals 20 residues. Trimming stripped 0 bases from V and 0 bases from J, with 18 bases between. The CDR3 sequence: CASSQSGRGPFSSGANVLTF. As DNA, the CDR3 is TGCGCCAGCAGTCAATCGGGACGGGGACCCTTCAGCTCTGGGGCCAACGTCCTGACTTTC.

The CDR3 coding sequence is TGTGCCAGTAGTATAGGACAGCCAACGAACACCGGGGAGCTGTTTTTT. Its protein product is CASSIGQPTNTGELFF. The chain has TRBV19 and TRBJ2-2, with TRBD1 as a possible D gene (5 bases). The CDR3 spans 16 residues. V lost 1 base to trimming and J lost 0 bases, with 9 bases between them. Germline V CDR1 and CDR2: LNHDA, SQIVND (reference sequence).

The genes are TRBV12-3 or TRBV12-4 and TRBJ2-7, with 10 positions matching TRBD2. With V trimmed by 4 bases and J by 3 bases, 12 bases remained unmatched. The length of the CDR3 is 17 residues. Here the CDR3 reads CASSWYRLAGSNYEQYF. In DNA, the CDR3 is TGTGCCAGCAGTTGGTATAGACTAGCGGGTTCCAACTACGAGCAGTACTTC.

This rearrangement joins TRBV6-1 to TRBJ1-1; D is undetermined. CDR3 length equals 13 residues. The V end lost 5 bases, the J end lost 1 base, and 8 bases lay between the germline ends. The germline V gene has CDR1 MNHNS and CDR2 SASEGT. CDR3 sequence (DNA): TGTGCCAGCAGTCGTCAAACGAACACTGAAGCTTTCTTT. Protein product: CASSRQTNTEAFF.

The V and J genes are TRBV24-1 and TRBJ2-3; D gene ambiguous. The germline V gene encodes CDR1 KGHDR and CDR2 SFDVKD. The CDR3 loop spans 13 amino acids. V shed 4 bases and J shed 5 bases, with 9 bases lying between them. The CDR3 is CATSDPAGDTQYF. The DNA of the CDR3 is TGTGCCACCAGTGACCCCGCTGGAGATACGCAGTATTTT.

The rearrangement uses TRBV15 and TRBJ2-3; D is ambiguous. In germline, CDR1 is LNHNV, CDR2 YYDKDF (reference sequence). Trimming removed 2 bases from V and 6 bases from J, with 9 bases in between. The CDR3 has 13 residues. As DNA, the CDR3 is TGTGCCACCAGCAGATCTCGGACCGATACGCAGTATTTT. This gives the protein CATSRSRTDTQYF.

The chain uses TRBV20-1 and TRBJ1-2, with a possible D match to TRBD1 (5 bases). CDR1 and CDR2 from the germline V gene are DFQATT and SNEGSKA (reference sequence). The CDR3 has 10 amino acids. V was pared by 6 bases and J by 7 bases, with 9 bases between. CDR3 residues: CSAEGLGYTF. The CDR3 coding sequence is TGCAGTGCAGAGGGGCTTGGCTACACCTTC.

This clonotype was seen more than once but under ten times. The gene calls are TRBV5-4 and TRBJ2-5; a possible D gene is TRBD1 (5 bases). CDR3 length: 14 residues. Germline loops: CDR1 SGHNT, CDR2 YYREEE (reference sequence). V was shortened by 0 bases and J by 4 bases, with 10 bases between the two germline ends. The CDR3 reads CASSLGQTLETQYF. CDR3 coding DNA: TGTGCCAGCAGCTTGGGACAGACACTAGAGACCCAGTACTTC.

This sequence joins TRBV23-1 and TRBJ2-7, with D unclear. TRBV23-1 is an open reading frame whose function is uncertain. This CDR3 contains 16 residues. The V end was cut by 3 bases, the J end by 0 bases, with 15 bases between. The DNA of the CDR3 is TGCGCCAGCAGTCATCTCCGCCCCCCAGTCTCCTACGAGCAGTACTTC. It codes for CASSHLRPPVSYEQYF.

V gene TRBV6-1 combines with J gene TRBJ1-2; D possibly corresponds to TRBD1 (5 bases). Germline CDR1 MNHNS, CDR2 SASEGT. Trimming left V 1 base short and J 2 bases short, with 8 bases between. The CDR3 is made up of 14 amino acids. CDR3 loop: CASSEVGGNYGYTF. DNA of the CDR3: TGTGCCAGCAGTGAAGTCGGGGGGAACTATGGCTACACCTTC.

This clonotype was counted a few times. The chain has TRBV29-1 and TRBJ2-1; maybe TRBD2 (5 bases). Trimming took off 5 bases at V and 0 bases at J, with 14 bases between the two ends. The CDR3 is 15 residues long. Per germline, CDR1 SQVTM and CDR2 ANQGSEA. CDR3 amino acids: CSVRRRANSYNEQFF. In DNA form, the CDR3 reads TGCAGCGTTAGGAGGCGGGCCAACTCCTACAATGAGCAGTTCTTC.

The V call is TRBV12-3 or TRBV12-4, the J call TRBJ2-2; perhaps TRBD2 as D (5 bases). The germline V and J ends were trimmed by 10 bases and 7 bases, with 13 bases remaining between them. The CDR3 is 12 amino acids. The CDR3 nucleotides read TGTGCCACCTCCCCCGGACTCGGGGAGCTGTTTTTT. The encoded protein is CATSPGLGELFF.